This record concerns one TCR beta chain sequence. Its antigen is unidentified. Second-dose groups at about 4 or about 12 weeks were pooled. This sample was included in a study of T cell responses to AZD1222 COVID-19 vaccine. Study-level results: Nearly half of spike-specific TCRs reportedly target unmutated variant regions. The sample set comprised mostly white British donors with more females, and clonal diversity was possibly underestimated.

Trimming removed 3 bases from V and 1 base from J; junction bases left unmatched: 9. The CDR3 covers 16 residues. Per germline, CDR1 DFQATT and CDR2 SNEGSKA (reference sequence). Repertoires were generated with immunoSEQ multiplex PCR, while TCRdb's copy carries only in-frame clones and drops some. The table records about 120,000 clones, approximately 86% of them present only once. The chain joins TRBV20-1 to TRBJ2-3; the match to TRBD2 covers 8 bases. This sequence originates from an adult who received the AZD1222 COVID-19 vaccine. The source was peripheral blood, collected 28 days after the second AZD1222 dose. This CDR3 is CSASRGRGVGTDTQYF. In nucleotides, the CDR3 is TGCAGTGCTAGTCGTGGGCGGGGGGTCGGCACAGATACGCAGTATTTT.